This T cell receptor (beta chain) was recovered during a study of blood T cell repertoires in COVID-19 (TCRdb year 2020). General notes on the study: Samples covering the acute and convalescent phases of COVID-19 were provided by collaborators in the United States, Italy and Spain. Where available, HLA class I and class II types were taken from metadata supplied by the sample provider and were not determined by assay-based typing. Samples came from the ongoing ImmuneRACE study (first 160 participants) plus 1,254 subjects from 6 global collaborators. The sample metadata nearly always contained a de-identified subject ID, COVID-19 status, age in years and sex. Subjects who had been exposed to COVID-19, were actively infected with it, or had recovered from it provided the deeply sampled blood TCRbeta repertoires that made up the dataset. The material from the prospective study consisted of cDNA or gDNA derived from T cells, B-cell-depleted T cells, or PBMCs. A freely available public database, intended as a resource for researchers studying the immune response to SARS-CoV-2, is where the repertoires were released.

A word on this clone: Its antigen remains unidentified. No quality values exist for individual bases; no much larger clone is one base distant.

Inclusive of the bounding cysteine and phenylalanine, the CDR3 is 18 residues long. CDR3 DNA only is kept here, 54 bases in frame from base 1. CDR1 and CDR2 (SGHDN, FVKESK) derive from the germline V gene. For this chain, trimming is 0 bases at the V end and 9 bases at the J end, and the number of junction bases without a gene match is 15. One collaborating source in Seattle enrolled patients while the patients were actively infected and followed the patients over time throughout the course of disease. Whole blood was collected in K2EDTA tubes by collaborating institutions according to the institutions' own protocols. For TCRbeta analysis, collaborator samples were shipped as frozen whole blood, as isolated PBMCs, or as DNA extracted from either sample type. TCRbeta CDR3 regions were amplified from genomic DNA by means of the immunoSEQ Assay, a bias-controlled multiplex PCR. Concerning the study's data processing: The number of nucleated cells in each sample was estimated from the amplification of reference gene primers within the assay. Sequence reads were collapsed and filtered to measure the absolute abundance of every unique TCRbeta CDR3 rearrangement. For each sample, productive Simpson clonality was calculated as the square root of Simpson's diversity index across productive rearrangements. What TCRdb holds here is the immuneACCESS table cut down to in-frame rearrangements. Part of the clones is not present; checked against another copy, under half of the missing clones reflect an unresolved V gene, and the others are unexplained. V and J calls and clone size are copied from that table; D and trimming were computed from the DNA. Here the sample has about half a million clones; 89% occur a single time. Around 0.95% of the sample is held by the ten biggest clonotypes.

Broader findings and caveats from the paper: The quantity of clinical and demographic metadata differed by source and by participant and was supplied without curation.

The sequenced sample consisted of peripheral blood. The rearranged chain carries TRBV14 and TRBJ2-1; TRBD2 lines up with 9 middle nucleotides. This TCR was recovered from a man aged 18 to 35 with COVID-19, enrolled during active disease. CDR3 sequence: CASSQDIGSGRLGGEQFF. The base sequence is TGTGCCAGCAGCCAAGATATCGGTAGCGGGAGACTCGGCGGTGAGCAGTTCTTC.